This T cell receptor beta chain was recovered during a study of blood T cell repertoires in COVID-19. The CDR3 is 17 residues long. Germline-derived CDR1 and CDR2 are ENHRY and SYGVKD. V was trimmed by 0 bases and J by 1 base, leaving 15 bases between them. In the source study's methods: Reference gene primer amplification in the assay estimated nucleated cell counts. TCRdb's table, derived via immunoSEQ multiplex PCR, lists solely in-frame clones and lacks some. V and J calls and clone size follow that table, whereas D and trimming were derived from the DNA. The profile shows 20,000 or so clones, 75% to 90% of them singletons.

Sequencing was carried out using peripheral blood. The V call is TRBV10-3, the J call TRBJ1-1; possibly TRBD1 for D (6 bases). The receptor was derived from a human donor with acute or convalescent COVID-19. The donor label of this sample is uncertain. CDR3 residues: CAISESIQGRGNTEAFF. As DNA, the CDR3 is TGTGCCATCAGTGAGTCGATTCAAGGCAGGGGGAACACTGAAGCTTTCTTT.